This T cell receptor beta chain was obtained from a study of blood T cell repertoires in COVID-19. Study in general: Samples of COVID-19 (acute and convalescent) were obtained from the United States, Italy and Spain. PBMCs, B-cell-depleted T cells, or T cells provided the cDNA or gDNA that made up the material.

V was pared by 6 bases and J by 6 bases, with 19 bases between. The CDR3 length is 15 residues. The V gene's germline CDR1 is SGHNT and CDR2 YYREEE (reference sequence). Original processing methods: Quantification of nucleated cells was approximated via reference gene primer amplification. Data came from immunoSEQ multiplex PCR; TCRdb stores just in-frame clones and leaves some out. For V, J and clone size, that table is used; D and trimming come from the DNA. The sample shows approximately 70,000 clones, roughly 85% of them seen only once. The sample comprised peripheral blood. This receptor was identified in a man in his fifties or sixties with active or convalescent COVID-19. The V and J genes are TRBV5-4 and TRBJ2-1; weak D call: TRBD2 (6 bases). CDR3 DNA sequence: TGTGCCAGCATCGGGTCGGCGGGGCTAAGCAATGAGCAGTTCTTC. Encoded protein: CASIGSAGLSNEQFF. Variable domain in full (rest from reference TRBV5-4 and TRBJ2-1): ETGVTQSPTHLIKTRGQQVTLRCSSQSGHNTVSWYQQALGQGPQFIFQYYREEENGRGNFPPRFSGLQFPNYSSELNVNALELDDSALYLCASIGSAGLSNEQFFGPGTRLTVL.